One sample yielded the 27 T cell receptor beta chains listed below, sequenced in a study of T cells in women clearing cervical HPV infection. TCRdb keeps only in-frame clones here, not all; method: immunoSEQ multiplex PCR. The listing records about 37,000 clones. Sequenced input: blood buffy coat. These receptors came from a woman between 18 and 75 years old with a cervical HPV16 infection that either progressed to CIN3+ or cleared (not recorded which).

Comment on this clone: From the germline J gene comes the end of the CDR3, since the read stops 3 residues before it. The chain recombines TRBV11-2 with TRBJ2-7, with D hard to call. The CDR3 runs to 12 residues. Germline CDR1 reads SGHAT; CDR2 reads FQNNGV. The ends were cut back, 2 bases at V and 3 bases at J, with 5 bases in the middle. This CDR3 reads CASSLRGYEQYF. The CDR3 DNA, read in part, is TGTGCCAGCAGCTTACGCGGCTACGAG.

This clone is labeled medium-sized based on frequency. The CDR3 is cut off 3 residues early in the read; its end comes from the germline J gene. V and J are TRBV6-2 or TRBV6-3 and TRBJ2-2, with D perhaps matching TRBD1 (6 bases). Germline-derived CDR1 and CDR2 are MNHEY and SVGEGT. V lost 7 bases and J 8 bases, leaving 14 bases between the germline ends. This CDR3 contains 13 residues. The sequenced part of the CDR3 DNA is TGTGCCAGCAACCGACAGGCCGGGGGGGAG. Amino acid sequence: CASNRQAGGE. The CDR3, in full, reads CASNRQAGGELFF.

In the case of this clone: The CDR3 extends 3 residues past the end of the read, so its final part is completed from the germline J gene. V gene TRBV30 combines with J gene TRBJ1-5; 9 bases map to TRBD1. Germline V gene data show CDR1 as GTSNPN and CDR2 as SVGIG (reference sequence). The J segment lost 6 bases and the V segment lost 3 bases, leaving 9 bases of the junction unmatched. This CDR3 region has 15 residues. This chain's CDR3 is CAWSNQQGAGQPQHF. CDR3 DNA (partial): TGTGCCTGGAGCAACCAACAGGGGGCAGGTCAGCCC.

A remark on this clone: Sequence at one end of the junction differs from germline and may be a read error. The sequence runs out 3 residues before the end of the CDR3; the remainder is reconstructed from the germline J gene. This rearrangement joins TRBV7-3 to TRBJ1-6; 7 bases agree with TRBD1. Germline CDR1 SGHTA, CDR2 FQGTGA. This CDR3 is built from 16 residues. The CDR3 sequence is CATPPTGISHNSPLHF. The DNA read from the CDR3 is TGTGCCACCCCACCGACAGGGATCTCCCATAATTCACCC.

Notes on this clone: The read terminates 3 residues before the CDR3 end, so the remaining end is supplied by the germline J gene. The V and J genes are TRBV7-7 and TRBJ2-5; D remains unclear. This CDR3 comprises 14 residues. Germline V gene lookup returns CDR1 SSHAT and CDR2 FNYEAQ (reference sequence). V lost 4 bases and J 4 bases, leaving 13 bases between the germline ends. Incomplete CDR3 DNA: TGTGCCAGCAGCTCAGGCAGGAACCGAGAGACC. It yields the protein CASSSGRNRET. The entire CDR3 is CASSSGRNRETQYF.

Note on this clone: The sequence runs out 3 residues before the end of the CDR3; the remainder is reconstructed from the germline J gene. The chain uses TRBV27 and TRBJ2-7, with D possibly TRBD1 on 6 matching bases. V lost 3 bases to trimming and J lost 5 bases, with 11 bases between them. The CDR3 has 13 residues. Germline lookup yields CDR1 MNHEY and CDR2 SMNVEV (reference sequence). CDR3 region: CASSLGWTDEQYF. The covered CDR3 bases are TGTGCCAGCAGTTTGGGCTGGACAGACGAG.

Regarding this clone: The read comes to an end 3 residues before the CDR3 does, leaving the germline J gene to fill in the end. J is TRBJ1-4 and V is TRBV30, with a tentative D call TRBD1 (6 bases). Germline loops: CDR1 GTSNPN, CDR2 SVGIG (reference sequence). The CDR3 extends over 13 amino acids. Incomplete CDR3 DNA: TGTGCCTGGAGTGTACTGGGGGCCTCACCA. Protein sequence: CAWSVLGASP. The CDR3 in full is CAWSVLGASPLFF.

As regards this clone: The sequence runs out 3 residues before the end of the CDR3; the remainder is reconstructed from the germline J gene. The J gene is TRBJ1-6, the V gene TRBV7-2, with D possibly matching TRBD1 (5 bases). Trimming took off 2 bases at V and 5 bases at J, with 10 bases between the two ends. The germline V gene has CDR1 SGHTA and CDR2 FQGNSA. CDR3 length equals 15 residues. The sequenced part of the CDR3 DNA is TGTGCCAGCAGCTTAAGGGGTGTGGATAATTCACCC. Translation gives CASSLRGVDNSP. From start to end, the CDR3 is CASSLRGVDNSPLHF. Using reference TRBV7-2 and TRBJ1-6 for the parts outside the CDR3, the full variable domain is GAGVSQSPSNKVTEKGKDVELRCDPISGHTALYWYRQSLGQGLEFLIYFQGNSAPDKSGLPSDRFSAERTGGSVSTLTIQRTQQEDSAVYLCASSLRGVDNSPLHFGNGTRLTVT.

Comment on this clone: The CDR3 end lies 3 residues beyond the end of the read and is filled in from the germline J gene. The V call is TRBV20-1, the J call TRBJ2-3; 8 nucleotides match TRBD2. V lost 6 bases and J lost 4; bases outside the gene matches: 15. The CDR3 loop spans 16 amino acids. Germline CDR1 and CDR2: DFQATT and SNEGSKA (reference sequence). The part of the CDR3 DNA that was read is TGCAGTGCCGCCTCGGGTCGGGGGGGAATCCCAGATACG. This gives the protein CSAASGRGGIPDT. The full-length CDR3 reads as CSAASGRGGIPDTQYF.

Concerning this clone itself: The read stops 3 residues short of the end of the CDR3; the missing end is completed from the germline J gene. The chain carries TRBV30 and TRBJ2-5; a possible D gene is TRBD2 (5 bases). CDR1 GTSNPN and CDR2 SVGIG come from the germline V gene (reference sequence). The CDR3 loop spans 18 amino acids. V lost 3 bases and J 2 bases, leaving 25 bases between the germline ends. The covered CDR3 bases are TGTGCCTGGAGGCAAAGGAGCGGACCCGGATGGGGTCAAGAGACC. This sequence encodes CAWRQRSGPGWGQET. The CDR3 in full is CAWRQRSGPGWGQETQYF.

Points on this clone: The CDR3 extends 3 residues past the end of the read, so its final part is completed from the germline J gene. The genes are TRBV5-1 and TRBJ2-4, with TRBD2 as a possible D gene (6 bases). The length of the CDR3 is 14 residues. Trimming left V 3 bases short and J 5 bases short, with 12 bases between. Germline CDR1 reads SGHRS; CDR2 reads YFSETQ. CDR3 region: CASSSGGTENIQYF. The covered CDR3 bases are TGCGCCAGCAGCTCCGGGGGTACGGAAAACATT.

On this clone itself: The sequenced fragment ends 3 residues before the CDR3 boundary, so the rest is inferred from the germline J gene. The chain uses TRBV20-1 and TRBJ2-3; 8 nucleotides line up with TRBD2. Germline loops: CDR1 DFQATT, CDR2 SNEGSKA (reference sequence). V gave up 0 bases and J gave up 2 bases; unmatched junction bases: 4. The CDR3 runs 15 residues. The CDR3 reads CSAREPAGVTDTQYF. CDR3 bases read: TGCAGTGCTAGAGAACCAGCGGGGGTCACAGATACG.

The DNA read from the CDR3 is TGTGCCAGCGGAGCGGAGAGCTCCTACAATGAG. It specifies CASGAESSYNE. The full CDR3 protein is CASGAESSYNEQFF. The chain is built from TRBV2 and TRBJ2-1; D is possibly TRBD2 (5 bases). The observed sequence ends 3 residues before the CDR3 terminus, with the missing tail filled in from the germline J gene. This CDR3 comprises 14 residues. Deletions cut 8 bases from V and 0 bases from J, with 11 bases between. Germline CDR1 and CDR2: SNHLY and FYNNEI.

In the case of this clone: Coverage ceases 3 residues before the CDR3 finishes, and the germline J gene fills in the end. The rearrangement links TRBV5-1 to TRBJ2-1; 8 positions agree with TRBD2. In germline, CDR1 is SGHRS, CDR2 YFSETQ. V shed 4 bases and J 7 bases; nucleotides not matched to a gene: 13. This CDR3 contains 16 residues. The CDR3 bases that were read are TGCGCCAGCAGCCCTCTTAGCGGGGATTCAGGGAATGAG. This translates into CASSPLSGDSGNE. The entire CDR3 reads CASSPLSGDSGNEQFF. Looking up the rest from reference TRBV5-1 and TRBJ2-1 gives the full variable domain: KAGVTQTPRYLIKTRGQQVTLSCSPISGHRSVSWYQQTPGQGLQFLFEYFSETQRNKGNFPGRFSGRQFSNSRSEMNVSTLELGDSALYLCASSPLSGDSGNEQFFGPGTRLTVL.

As concerns this clone: The DNA ends 3 residues before the CDR3 does, and the rest of the CDR3 is filled in from the germline J gene. This chain joins TRBV7-9 and TRBJ2-7; D might be TRBD1 (5 bases). There are 12 residues in the CDR3. V shed 3 bases and J shed 2 bases, with 5 bases lying between them. The germline gives CDR1 SEHNR, CDR2 FQNEAQ (reference sequence). CDR3: CASSLDTYEQYF. Partial CDR3 DNA: TGTGCCAGCAGCTTGGACACCTACGAG.

In regard to this clone: The read falls 3 residues short of the CDR3 end, and the missing part is taken from the germline J gene. This chain connects TRBV5-5 to TRBJ2-2; tentative D call: TRBD1 (5 bases). The V gene's germline CDR1 is SGHKS and CDR2 YYEKEE (reference sequence). The CDR3 is 14 amino acids. CDR3 amino acids: CASSLTGWGEKLFF. The DNA read from the CDR3 is TGTGCCAGCAGCTTGACAGGATGGGGTGAAAAG. Together with reference TRBV5-5 and TRBJ2-2, the CDR3 gives the full variable domain: DAGVTQSPTHLIKTRGQQVTLRCSPISGHKSVSWYQQVLGQGPQFIFQYYEKEERGRGNFPDRFSARQFPNYSSELNVNALLLGDSALYLCASSLTGWGEKLFFGEGSRLTVL.

Remarks on this clone: The read terminates 3 residues before the CDR3 end, so the remaining end is supplied by the germline J gene. The chain uses TRBV19 and TRBJ1-1, with D possibly TRBD1 on 5 matching bases. The CDR3 is 14 residues long. Germline-derived CDR1 and CDR2 are LNHDA and SQIVND (reference sequence). Trimming cost V 3 bases and J 0 bases, with 8 bases left between them. CDR3 bases read: TGTGCCAGTAGTATTGGGGGGATGAACACTGAA. Amino acid sequence: CASSIGGMNTE. In full, the CDR3 is CASSIGGMNTEAFF.

With respect to this clone: From the germline J gene comes the end of the CDR3, since the read stops 3 residues before it. J is TRBJ2-3 and V is TRBV7-2; no definite D call. The CDR3 is made up of 12 amino acids. Germline assignment: CDR1 SGHTA and CDR2 FQGNSA. The chain's CDR3 is CASSLGQETQYF. CDR3 DNA, as far as it was read: TGTGCCAGTTCCTTGGGCCAAGAGACG.

Points on this clone: The CDR3 end is not reached by the read, which stops 3 residues before it; the germline J gene fills it in. This rearrangement joins TRBV5-6 to TRBJ1-2; 9 bases are a match to TRBD1. V shed 9 bases, J shed 4 bases, and the junction held 7 bases outside the gene matches. Germline CDR1 is SGHDT and CDR2 is YYEEEE. CDR3 length: 13 residues. CDR3 sequence reads: CANHRGLVYGYTF. Incomplete CDR3 DNA: TGTGCCAACCACAGGGGGCTAGTCTATGGC.

The CDR3: CASSQDLPSGTDTQYF. The CDR3 DNA, read in part, is TGTGCCAGCAGCCAAGATCTCCCTAGCGGAACAGATACG. The chain uses TRBV4-2 and TRBJ2-3; TRBD2 aligns across 7 bases. The CDR3 is cut off 3 residues early in the read; its end comes from the germline J gene. The CDR3 totals 16 residues. CDR1 LGHNA and CDR2 YNFKEQ come from the germline V gene. The V gene end was trimmed by 0 bases and the J gene end by 3 bases; junction bases not matched to a gene: 6.

Turning to this clone: The read ends 3 residues shy of where the CDR3 ends; the end is completed using the germline J gene. The chain combines TRBV5-6 with TRBJ1-1, with 8 bases matching TRBD1. V dropped 3 bases and J dropped 1; count of bases not matched to a gene: 5. Germline V gene lookup returns CDR1 SGHDT and CDR2 YYEEEE. The CDR3 has 15 residues. The CDR3 sequence: CASSSGQGENTEAFF. The sequenced part of the CDR3 DNA is TGTGCCAGCAGCTCCGGACAGGGAGAGAACACTGAA.

In regard to this clone: The CDR3 end lies 3 residues beyond the end of the read and is filled in from the germline J gene. The rearrangement uses TRBV2 and TRBJ1-2, with TRBD1 matching over 8 bases. The CDR3 covers 14 residues. J lost 3 bases, V lost 5 bases, and 5 bases had no gene match. Germline values: CDR1 SNHLY, CDR2 FYNNEI. The covered CDR3 bases are TGTGCCAGCAGTACAGGGGGGCAATACTATGGC. Translated, it gives CASSTGGQYYG. The entire CDR3 protein is CASSTGGQYYGYTF.

Points on this clone: The CDR3 end lies 3 residues beyond the end of the read and is filled in from the germline J gene. The chain uses TRBV20-1 and TRBJ1-2, with a tentative D call TRBD1 (6 bases). V lost 6 bases, J lost 2 bases, and 13 bases lay in between. The CDR3 sequence is 13 residues long. CDR1 is DFQATT and CDR2 is SNEGSKA in the germline V gene (reference sequence). The CDR3 protein is CSAETGQNYGYTF. The sequenced part of the CDR3 DNA is TGCAGTGCCGAAACCGGACAGAACTATGGC.

CDR3 DNA (partial): TGTGCCAGCAGCACTGTGGGGAGCGGGGTGGAGACT. Amino acid sequence: CASSTVGSGVET. In full, the CDR3 is CASSTVGSGVETQYF. This chain links TRBV7-3 with TRBJ2-4; 7 bases match TRBD2. The read stops 3 residues short of the end of the CDR3; the missing end is completed from the germline J gene. CDR3 length: 15 residues. Germline lookup yields CDR1 SGHTA and CDR2 FQGTGA.

Points on this clone: The CDR3 end is not reached by the read, which stops 3 residues before it; the germline J gene fills it in. V gene TRBV20-1 combines with J gene TRBJ1-4; 7 nucleotides line up with TRBD1. The CDR3 spans 14 residues. The germline gives CDR1 DFQATT, CDR2 SNEGSKA (reference sequence). CDR3 protein: CSARGGQSNSPLFF. The covered CDR3 bases are TGCAGTGCTAGAGGGGGACAGTCCAATTCACCA.

With regard to this clone: Sequencing ends 3 residues short of the CDR3 end; the germline J gene provides the rest. The chain joins TRBV4-1 to TRBJ2-3, with D possibly matching TRBD1 (5 bases). The CDR3 is made up of 15 amino acids. The V gene's germline CDR1 is MGHRA and CDR2 YSYEKL. Deletions cut 2 bases from V and 5 bases from J, with 14 bases between. The CDR3 sequence: CASSQTSGREDTQYF. The CDR3 DNA, read in part, is TGCGCCAGCAGCCAAACGTCCGGCAGGGAAGATACG.

In the case of this clone: The read terminates 3 residues before the CDR3 end, so the remaining end is supplied by the germline J gene. The chain is built from TRBV20-1 and TRBJ2-1, with 10 positions matching TRBD2. The CDR3 runs 12 residues. Losses at the gene ends were 5 bases for V and 8 bases for J; bases not matched to a gene: 3. Germline CDR1 is DFQATT and CDR2 is SNEGSKA (reference sequence). The CDR3 sequence is CSAAGTSDEQFF. CDR3 DNA (partial): TGCAGTGCTGCCGGGACTAGCGATGAG.